These 4 T cell receptor beta chains were sequenced from one sample in a study of regulatory T cells in long-lasting Graves disease. Arm-PCR of CDR3 regions and iRepertoire HTBI primers were used to build TCR beta libraries. A single record per CDR3 protein comes from TCRdb applying MiXCR to the multiplex PCR reads. Here the sample spans approximately 350,000 distinct CDR3 sequences, about 23% being singletons. The time point: persistent/refractory GD, antithyroid drugs over 5 years with positive TRAb. Following extraction of RNA from PBMCs, that RNA was used to make the TCR library. Sample: peripheral blood mononuclear cells (PBMCs), taken when the disease was refractory, from a patient treated with antithyroid drugs. These receptors were collected from a woman between 40 and 50 years old with Graves disease.

V and J are TRBV20-1 and TRBJ1-5; no clear D gene. This CDR3 has 13 amino acids. The V gene lost 6 bases and the J gene lost 0 bases, with 9 bases spanning the gap. Germline CDR1 DFQATT, CDR2 SNEGSKA (reference sequence). In nucleotides, the CDR3 is TGCAGTGCCACCCCCTATAGCAATCAGCCCCAGCATTTT. Amino acids: CSATPYSNQPQHF.

The sample holds a few counts of this clonotype. The gene calls are TRBV6-5 and TRBJ2-1; 9 nucleotides align to TRBD2. The CDR3 extends over 15 amino acids. Looked up from germline, CDR1 is MNHEY and CDR2 is SVGAGI. V lost 2 bases and J lost 4; bases outside the gene matches: 3. The DNA of the CDR3 is TGTGCCAGCAGTTACGGCGGGAGGGAATACAATGAGCAGTTCTTC. Protein: CASSYGGREYNEQFF.

Concerning this clonotype: A much more abundant neighbour one base away suggests this may be a read error. V usage is TRBV6-2 or TRBV6-3 and J usage is TRBJ2-5, with no clear D. The CDR3 extends over 15 amino acids. The V and J ends lost 5 bases and 7 bases respectively, with 20 bases between them. Germline V lookup: CDR1 MNHEY, CDR2 SVGEGT. Here the CDR3 reads CASSEYRPFYGTQYF. In DNA form, the CDR3 reads TGTGCCAGCAGTGAATACCGTCCCTTTTATGGGACCCAGTACTTC.

J is TRBJ1-5 and V is TRBV7-6; D remains unclear. The CDR3 has 14 amino acids. Germline CDR1 reads SGHVS; CDR2 reads FNYEAQ. V lost 5 bases to trimming and J lost 3 bases, with 11 bases between them. CDR3 residues: CASSIGGLNQPQHF. The CDR3 DNA is TGTGCCAGCAGCATCGGAGGGCTCAATCAGCCCCAGCATTTT.